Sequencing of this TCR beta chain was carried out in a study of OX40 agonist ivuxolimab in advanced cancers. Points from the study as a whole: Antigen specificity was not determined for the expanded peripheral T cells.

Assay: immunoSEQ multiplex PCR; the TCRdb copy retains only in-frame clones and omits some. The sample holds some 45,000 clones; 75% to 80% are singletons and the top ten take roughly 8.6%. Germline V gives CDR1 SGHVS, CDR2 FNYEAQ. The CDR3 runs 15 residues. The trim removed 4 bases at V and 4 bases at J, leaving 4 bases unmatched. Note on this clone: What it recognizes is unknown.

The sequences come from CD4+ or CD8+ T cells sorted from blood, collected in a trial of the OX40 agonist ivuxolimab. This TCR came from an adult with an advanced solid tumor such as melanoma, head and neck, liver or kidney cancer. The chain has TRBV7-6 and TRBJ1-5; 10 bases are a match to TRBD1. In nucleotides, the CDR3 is TGTGCCAGCAGCTGGGGACAGGGGCTTAATCAGCCCCAGCATTTT. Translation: CASSWGQGLNQPQHF.